The 12 T cell receptor beta chains below all came from one sample that was sequenced in a study of blood T cell repertoires in COVID-19. Method: immunoSEQ multiplex PCR; TCRdb's copy keeps in-frame clones and lacks some. The repertoire holds roughly 260,000 clones, with approximately 89% as singletons. Source material: peripheral blood. The receptors derive from a woman between 50 and 59 years old with acute or convalescent COVID-19.

The rearrangement joins TRBV7-9 to TRBJ1-2; 8 bases are a match to TRBD1. Looked up from germline, CDR1 is SEHNR and CDR2 is FQNEAQ (reference sequence). The J segment lost 6 bases and the V segment lost 5 bases, leaving 14 bases of the junction unmatched. This CDR3 is built from 16 residues. Here the CDR3 reads CASSLGAVRGLHGYTF. Written as DNA, the CDR3 is TGTGCCAGCAGCCTAGGGGCCGTCAGGGGGCTTCATGGCTACACCTTC. Drawing the rest from reference TRBV7-9 and TRBJ1-2, the complete variable domain is DTGVSQNPRHKITKRGQNVTFRCDPISEHNRLYWYRQTLGQGPEFLTYFQNEAQLEKSRLLSDRFSAERPKGSFSTLEIQRTEQGDSAMYLCASSLGAVRGLHGYTFGSGTRLTVV.

The chain uses TRBV15 and TRBJ2-7; 7 bases align to TRBD2. J was trimmed by 3 bases and V by 2 bases; bases with no gene match: 1. The CDR3 has 13 residues. Looked up from germline, CDR1 is LNHNV and CDR2 is YYDKDF (reference sequence). Here the CDR3 reads CATSRLADYEQYF. The DNA for the CDR3 is TGTGCCACCAGCAGACTAGCGGACTACGAGCAGTACTTC.

The rearrangement joins TRBV7-3 to TRBJ2-2; D is ambiguous. The CDR3 runs 13 residues. V dropped 1 base and J dropped 4 bases, with 4 bases sitting between them. Germline V CDR1 and CDR2: SGHTA, FQGTGA. CDR3: CASSLILTGELFF. The CDR3 DNA follows: TGTGCCAGCAGCTTAATTCTCACCGGGGAGCTGTTTTTT.

V and J are TRBV30 and TRBJ1-4; D is undetermined. Germline V CDR1 and CDR2: GTSNPN, SVGIG (reference sequence). CDR3 length: 14 amino acids. The V end was cut by 0 bases, the J end by 5 bases, with 10 bases between. CDR3 region: CAWSVRGFNEKLFF. DNA of the CDR3: TGTGCCTGGAGTGTACGAGGGTTCAATGAAAAACTGTTTTTT.

The V and J genes are TRBV11-2 and TRBJ2-7; D is ambiguous. Trimming stripped 0 bases from V and 4 bases from J, with 10 bases between. The germline V gene has CDR1 SGHAT and CDR2 FQNNGV. This CDR3 region has 14 residues. In DNA form, the CDR3 reads TGTGCCAGCAGCTTAGAATCCTCAGGATACGAGCAGTACTTC. Protein product: CASSLESSGYEQYF.

The chain combines TRBV10-3 with TRBJ2-1; 12 nucleotides agree with TRBD2. V lost 4 bases to trimming and J lost 7 bases; unmatched junction nucleotides: 5. Germline CDR1 ENHRY, CDR2 SYGVKD. CDR3 length equals 15 residues. The CDR3 sequence is CAISGTSGTRNEQFF. The CDR3, as DNA: TGTGCCATCAGTGGGACTAGCGGGACGAGAAATGAGCAGTTCTTC.

The chain has TRBV11-2 and TRBJ2-2, with TRBD2 matching 12 bases. J gave up 4 bases and V 5 bases, and 8 bases lay outside the gene matches. CDR1 is SGHAT and CDR2 is FQNNGV in the germline V gene. CDR3 length equals 17 residues. In DNA form, the CDR3 reads TGTGCCAGCAGCCAGGGAGGACTAGCGGGGTCCACCGGGGAGCTGTTTTTT. Its protein product is CASSQGGLAGSTGELFF.

The V and J genes are TRBV7-8 and TRBJ2-7; no firm D call. Germline CDR1 SGHVS, CDR2 FQNEAQ. V lost 5 bases and J lost 6, with 11 bases in between. The CDR3 spans 12 residues. CDR3 amino acids: CASSPQRLEQYF. DNA for the CDR3: TGTGCCAGCAGCCCCCAGCGCCTCGAGCAGTACTTC.

The chain links TRBV10-3 to TRBJ1-1, with a tentative D call TRBD1 (6 bases). Germline lookup yields CDR1 ENHRY and CDR2 SYGVKD. V was pared by 4 bases and J by 2 bases, with 20 bases between. This CDR3 contains 17 residues. CDR3: CAISGSDSTLLNTEAFF. CDR3 bases: TGTGCCATCAGTGGGTCGGACAGCACCCTTTTAAACACTGAAGCTTTCTTT.

The genes are TRBV9 and TRBJ1-1; the D gene is possibly TRBD1 (6 bases). Germline CDR1 SGDLS, CDR2 YYNGEE. V was clipped by 4 bases and J by 4 bases, with 11 bases between them. This CDR3 contains 13 residues. DNA of the CDR3: TGTGCCAGCAGCATACAGGGTGGCACTGAAGCTTTCTTT. It translates to CASSIQGGTEAFF.

This chain uses TRBV2 with TRBJ2-5; 8 nucleotides match TRBD1. V dropped 5 bases and J dropped 5; count of bases not matched to a gene: 10. CDR1 is SNHLY, CDR2 FYNNEI, per germline. The CDR3 consists of 15 residues. The CDR3 DNA sequence: TGTGCCAGCAGTCCTTTGACAGGGGTTGAGGAGACCCAGTACTTC. This translates into CASSPLTGVEETQYF.

This chain connects TRBV4-2 to TRBJ2-3; 7 nucleotides line up with TRBD2. The junction had 12 bases not matched to a gene; V was cut back by 4 bases and J by 2 bases. The germline CDR1 and CDR2 sequences are LGHNA and YNFKEQ. CDR3 length: 17 residues. DNA for the CDR3: TGTGCCAGCAGCCCCGCGAAGGCTAGCGGACCCACAGATACGCAGTATTTT. Amino acids: CASSPAKASGPTDTQYF.